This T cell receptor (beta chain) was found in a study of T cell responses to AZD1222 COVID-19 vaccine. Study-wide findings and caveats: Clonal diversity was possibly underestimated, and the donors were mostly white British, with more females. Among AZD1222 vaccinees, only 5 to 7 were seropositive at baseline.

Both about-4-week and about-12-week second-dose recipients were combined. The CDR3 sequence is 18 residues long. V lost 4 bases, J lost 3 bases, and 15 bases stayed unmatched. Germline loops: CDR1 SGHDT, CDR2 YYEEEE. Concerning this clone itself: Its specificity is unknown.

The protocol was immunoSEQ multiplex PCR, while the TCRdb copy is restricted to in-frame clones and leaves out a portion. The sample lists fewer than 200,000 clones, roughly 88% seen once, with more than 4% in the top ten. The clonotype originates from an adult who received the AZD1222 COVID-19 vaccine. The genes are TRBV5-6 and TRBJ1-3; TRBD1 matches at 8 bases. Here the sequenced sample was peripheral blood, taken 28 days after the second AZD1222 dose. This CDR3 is CASSRILGQGLFGNTIYF. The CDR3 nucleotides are TGTGCCAGCAGCAGAATCCTAGGACAGGGCTTGTTTGGAAACACCATATATTTT.